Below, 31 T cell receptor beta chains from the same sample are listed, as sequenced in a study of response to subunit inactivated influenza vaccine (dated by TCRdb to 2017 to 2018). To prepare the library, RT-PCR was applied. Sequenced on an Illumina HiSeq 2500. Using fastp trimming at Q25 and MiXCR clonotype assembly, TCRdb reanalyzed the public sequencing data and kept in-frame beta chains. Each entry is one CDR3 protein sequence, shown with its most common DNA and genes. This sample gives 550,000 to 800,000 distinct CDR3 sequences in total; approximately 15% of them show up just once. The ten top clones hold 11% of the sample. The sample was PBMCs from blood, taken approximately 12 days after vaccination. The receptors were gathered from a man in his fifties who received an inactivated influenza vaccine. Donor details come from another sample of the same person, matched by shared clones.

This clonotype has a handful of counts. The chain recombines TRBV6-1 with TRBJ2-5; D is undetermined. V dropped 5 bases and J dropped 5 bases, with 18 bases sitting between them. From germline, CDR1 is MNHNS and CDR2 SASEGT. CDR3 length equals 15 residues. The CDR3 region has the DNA TGTGCCAGCAGTCCCGTTGCGTTAATAGCTGAGACCCAGTACTTC. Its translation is CASSPVALIAETQYF.

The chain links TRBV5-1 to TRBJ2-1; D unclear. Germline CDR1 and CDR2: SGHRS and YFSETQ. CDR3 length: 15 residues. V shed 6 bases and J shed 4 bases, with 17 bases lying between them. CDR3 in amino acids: CASTWTDDGYNEQFF. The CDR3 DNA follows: TGCGCCAGCACGTGGACGGACGACGGTTACAATGAGCAGTTCTTC.

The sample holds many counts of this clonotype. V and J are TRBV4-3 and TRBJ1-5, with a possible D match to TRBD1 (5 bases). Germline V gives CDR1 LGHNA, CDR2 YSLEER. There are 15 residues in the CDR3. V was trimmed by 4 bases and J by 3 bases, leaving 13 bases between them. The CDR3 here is CASSPETGVNQPQHF. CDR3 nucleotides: TGCGCCAGCAGCCCCGAAACGGGGGTCAATCAGCCCCAGCATTTT.

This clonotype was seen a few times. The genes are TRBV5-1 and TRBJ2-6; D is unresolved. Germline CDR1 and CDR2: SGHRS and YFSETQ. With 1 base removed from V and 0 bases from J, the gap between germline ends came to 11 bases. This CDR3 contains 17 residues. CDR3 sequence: CASSLRNSNSGANVLTF. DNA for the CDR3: TGCGCCAGCAGCTTGCGTAATTCGAACTCTGGGGCCAACGTCCTGACTTTC.

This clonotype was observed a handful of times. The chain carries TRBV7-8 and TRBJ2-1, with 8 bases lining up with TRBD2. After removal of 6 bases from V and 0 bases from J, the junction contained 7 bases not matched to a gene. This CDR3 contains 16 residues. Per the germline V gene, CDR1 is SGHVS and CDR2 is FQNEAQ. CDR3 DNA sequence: TGTGCCAGCAGAGCCGGGGGGGGACGCTCCTACAATGAGCAGTTCTTC. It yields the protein CASRAGGGRSYNEQFF. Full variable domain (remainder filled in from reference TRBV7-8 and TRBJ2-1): GAGVSQSPRYKVAKRGQDVALRCDPISGHVSLFWYQQALGQGPEFLTYFQNEAQLDKSGLPSDRFFAERPEGSVSTLKIQRTQQEDSAVYLCASRAGGGRSYNEQFFGPGTRLTVL.

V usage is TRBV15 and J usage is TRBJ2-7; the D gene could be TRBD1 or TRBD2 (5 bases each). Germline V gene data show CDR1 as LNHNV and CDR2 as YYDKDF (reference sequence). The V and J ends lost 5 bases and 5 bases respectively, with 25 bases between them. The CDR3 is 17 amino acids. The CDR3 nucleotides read TGTGCCACCAGCGGTAGTAATACCGGGACGGTGACGCACGAGCAGTACTTC. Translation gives CATSGSNTGTVTHEQYF. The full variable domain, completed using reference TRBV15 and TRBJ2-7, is DAMVIQNPRYQVTQFGKPVTLSCSQTLNHNVMYWYQQKSSQAPKLLFHYYDKDFNNEADTPDNFQSRRPNTSFCFLDIRSPGLGDTAMYLCATSGSNTGTVTHEQYFGPGTRLTVT.

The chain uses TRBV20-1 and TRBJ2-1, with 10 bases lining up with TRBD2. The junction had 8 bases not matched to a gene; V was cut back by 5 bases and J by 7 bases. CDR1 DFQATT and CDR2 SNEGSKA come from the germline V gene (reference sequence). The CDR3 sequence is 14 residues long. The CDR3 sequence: CSAFGLAVKNEQFF. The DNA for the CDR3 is TGCAGTGCTTTCGGACTAGCGGTTAAGAATGAGCAGTTCTTC.

The CDR3 sequence is CASSLSGGPNEKLFF. CDR3 in DNA: TGTGCCAGCAGTTTATCCGGGGGACCTAATGAAAAACTGTTTTTT. The chain links TRBV28 to TRBJ1-4, with D perhaps matching TRBD1 (5 bases). CDR1 and CDR2 from the germline V gene are MDHEN and SYDVKM. V lost 1 base, J lost 3 bases, and 9 bases lay in between. The CDR3 is 15 residues long.

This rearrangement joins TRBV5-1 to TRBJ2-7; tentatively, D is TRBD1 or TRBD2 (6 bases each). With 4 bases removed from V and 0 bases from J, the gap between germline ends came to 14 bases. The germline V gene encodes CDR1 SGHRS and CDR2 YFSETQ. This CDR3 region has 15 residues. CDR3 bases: TGCGCCAGCAGCACAGGATGGGGGGCCTCCTACGAGCAGTACTTC. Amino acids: CASSTGWGASYEQYF.

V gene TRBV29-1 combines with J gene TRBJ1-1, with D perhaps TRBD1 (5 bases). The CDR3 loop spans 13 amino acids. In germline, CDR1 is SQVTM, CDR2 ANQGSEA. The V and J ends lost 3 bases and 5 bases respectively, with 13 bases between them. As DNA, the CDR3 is TGCAGCGTTGAGGACAAAACGCGGACTGAAGCTTTCTTT. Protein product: CSVEDKTRTEAFF.

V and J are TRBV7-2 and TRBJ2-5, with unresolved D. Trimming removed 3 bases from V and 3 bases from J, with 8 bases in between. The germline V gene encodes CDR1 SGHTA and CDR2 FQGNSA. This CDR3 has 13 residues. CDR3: CASSFFTKETQYF. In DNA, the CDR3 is TGTGCCAGCAGCTTTTTTACAAAAGAGACCCAGTACTTC.

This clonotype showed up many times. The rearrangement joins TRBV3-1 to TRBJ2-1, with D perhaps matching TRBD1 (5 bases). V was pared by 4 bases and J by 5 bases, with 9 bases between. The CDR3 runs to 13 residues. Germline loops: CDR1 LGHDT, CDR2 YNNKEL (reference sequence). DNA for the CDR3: TGTGCCAGCAGCCCCGACAGACACAATGAGCAGTTCTTC. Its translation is CASSPDRHNEQFF.

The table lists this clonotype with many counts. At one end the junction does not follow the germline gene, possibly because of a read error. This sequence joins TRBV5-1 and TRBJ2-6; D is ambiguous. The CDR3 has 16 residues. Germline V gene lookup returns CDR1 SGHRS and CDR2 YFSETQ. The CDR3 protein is CASSLVGSSGANVLTF. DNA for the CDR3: TGTGCCAGCAGCTTAGTAGGGTCCTCTGGGGCCAACGTCCTGACTTTC.

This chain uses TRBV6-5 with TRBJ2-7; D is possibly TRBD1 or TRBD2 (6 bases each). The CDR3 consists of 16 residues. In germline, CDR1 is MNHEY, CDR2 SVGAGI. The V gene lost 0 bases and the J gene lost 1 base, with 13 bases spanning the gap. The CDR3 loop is CASSYSGAGRSYEQYF. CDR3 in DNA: TGTGCCAGCAGTTACTCGGGGGCAGGGAGGTCCTACGAGCAGTACTTC.

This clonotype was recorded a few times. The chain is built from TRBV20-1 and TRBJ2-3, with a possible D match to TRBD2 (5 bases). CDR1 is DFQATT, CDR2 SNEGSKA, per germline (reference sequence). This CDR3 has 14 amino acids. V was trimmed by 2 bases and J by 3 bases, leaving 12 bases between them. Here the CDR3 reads CSARLRAGTDTQYF. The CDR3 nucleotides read TGCAGTGCTAGACTGCGGGCCGGGACAGATACGCAGTATTTT.

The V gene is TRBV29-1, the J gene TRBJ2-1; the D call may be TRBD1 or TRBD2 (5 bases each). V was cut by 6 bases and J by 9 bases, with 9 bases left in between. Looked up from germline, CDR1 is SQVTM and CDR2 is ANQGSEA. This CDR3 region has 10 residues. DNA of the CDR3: TGCAGCGTCTCGGGGCCTGAGCAGTTCTTC. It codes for CSVSGPEQFF.

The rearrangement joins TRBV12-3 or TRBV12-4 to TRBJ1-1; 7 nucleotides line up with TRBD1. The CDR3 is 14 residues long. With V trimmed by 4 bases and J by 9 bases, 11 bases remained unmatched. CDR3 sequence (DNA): TGTGCCAGCAGTTATAGGGAGGGGGCGGGGAAAGCTTTCTTT. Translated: CASSYREGAGKAFF.

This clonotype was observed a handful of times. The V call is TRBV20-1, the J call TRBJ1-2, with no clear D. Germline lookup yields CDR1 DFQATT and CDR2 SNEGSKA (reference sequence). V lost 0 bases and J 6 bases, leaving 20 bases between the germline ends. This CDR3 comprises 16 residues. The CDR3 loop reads CSARDPPFLVWDGYTF. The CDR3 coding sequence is TGCAGTGCTAGAGACCCACCTTTTCTAGTCTGGGATGGCTACACCTTC.

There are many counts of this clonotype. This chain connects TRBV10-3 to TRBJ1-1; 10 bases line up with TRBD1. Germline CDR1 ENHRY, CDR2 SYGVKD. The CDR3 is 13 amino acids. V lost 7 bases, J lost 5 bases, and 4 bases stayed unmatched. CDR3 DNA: TGTGCCATCACTGTGGGACAGGGGACTGAAGCTTTCTTT. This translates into CAITVGQGTEAFF.

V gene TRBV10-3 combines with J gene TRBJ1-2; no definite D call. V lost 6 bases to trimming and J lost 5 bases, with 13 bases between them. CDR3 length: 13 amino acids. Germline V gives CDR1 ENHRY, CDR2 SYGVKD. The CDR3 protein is CAISEIGPYGYTF. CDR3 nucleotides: TGTGCCATCAGCGAGATTGGACCTTATGGCTACACCTTC.

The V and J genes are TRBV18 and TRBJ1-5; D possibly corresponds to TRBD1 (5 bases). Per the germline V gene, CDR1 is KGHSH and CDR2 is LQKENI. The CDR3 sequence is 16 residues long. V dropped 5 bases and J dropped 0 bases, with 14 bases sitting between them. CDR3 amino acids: CASSKTRGNSNQPQHF. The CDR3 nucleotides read TGTGCCAGCTCAAAAACACGGGGGAATAGCAATCAGCCCCAGCATTTT.

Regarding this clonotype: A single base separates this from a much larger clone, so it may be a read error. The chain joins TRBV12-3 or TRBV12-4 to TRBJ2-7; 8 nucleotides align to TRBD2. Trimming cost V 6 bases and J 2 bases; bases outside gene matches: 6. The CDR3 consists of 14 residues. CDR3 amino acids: CASSPGLGTYEQYF. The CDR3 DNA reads TGTGCCAGCAGCCCGGGACTAGGGACCTACGAGCAGTACTTC.

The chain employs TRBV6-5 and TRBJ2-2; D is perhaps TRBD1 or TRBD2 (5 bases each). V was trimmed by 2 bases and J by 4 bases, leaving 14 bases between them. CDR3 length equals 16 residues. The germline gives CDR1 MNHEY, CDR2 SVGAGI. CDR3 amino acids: CASSYGAAAGTGELFF. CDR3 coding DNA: TGTGCCAGCAGTTACGGGGCGGCTGCGGGCACCGGGGAGCTGTTTTTT.

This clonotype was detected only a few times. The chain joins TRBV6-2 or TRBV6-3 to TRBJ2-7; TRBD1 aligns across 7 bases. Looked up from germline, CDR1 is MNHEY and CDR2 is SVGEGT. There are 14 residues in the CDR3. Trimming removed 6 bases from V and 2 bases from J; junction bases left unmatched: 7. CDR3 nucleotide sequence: TGTGCCAGCAGCCCAACAGGGGCGGCCTACGAGCAGTACTTC. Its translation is CASSPTGAAYEQYF.

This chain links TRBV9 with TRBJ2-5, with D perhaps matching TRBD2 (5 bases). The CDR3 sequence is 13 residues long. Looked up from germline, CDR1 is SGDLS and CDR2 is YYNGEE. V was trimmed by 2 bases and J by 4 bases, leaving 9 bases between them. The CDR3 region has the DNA TGTGCCAGCAGCGTGAGGGAGAGAGAGACCCAGTACTTC. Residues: CASSVRERETQYF.

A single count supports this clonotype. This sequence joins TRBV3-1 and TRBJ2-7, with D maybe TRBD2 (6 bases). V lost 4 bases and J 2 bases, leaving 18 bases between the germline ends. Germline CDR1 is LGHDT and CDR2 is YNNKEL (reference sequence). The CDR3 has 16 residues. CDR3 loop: CASSPSFAGLPYEQYF. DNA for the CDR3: TGTGCCAGCAGCCCAAGTTTTGCGGGGTTACCCTACGAGCAGTACTTC.

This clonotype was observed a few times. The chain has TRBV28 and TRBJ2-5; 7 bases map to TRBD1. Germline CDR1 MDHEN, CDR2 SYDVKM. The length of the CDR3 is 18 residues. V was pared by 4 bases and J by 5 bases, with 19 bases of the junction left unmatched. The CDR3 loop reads CASSSKPEIWDRRETQYF. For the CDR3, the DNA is TGTGCCAGCAGTTCCAAACCTGAAATATGGGACAGAAGGGAGACCCAGTACTTC.

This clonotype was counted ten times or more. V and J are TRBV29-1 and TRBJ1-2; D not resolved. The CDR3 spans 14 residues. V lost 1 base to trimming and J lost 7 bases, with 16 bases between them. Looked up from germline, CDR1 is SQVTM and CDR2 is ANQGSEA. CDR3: CSVEGPSFVGGYTF. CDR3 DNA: TGCAGCGTTGAAGGACCCAGCTTTGTAGGTGGCTACACCTTC.

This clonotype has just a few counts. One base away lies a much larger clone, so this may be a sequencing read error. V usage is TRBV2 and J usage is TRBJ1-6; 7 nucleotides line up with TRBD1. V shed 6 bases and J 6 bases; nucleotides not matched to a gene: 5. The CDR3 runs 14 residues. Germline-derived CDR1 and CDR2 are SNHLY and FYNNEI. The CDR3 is CASRSGTVNSPLHF. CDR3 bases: TGTGCCAGCAGATCCGGGACAGTTAATTCACCCCTCCACTTT.

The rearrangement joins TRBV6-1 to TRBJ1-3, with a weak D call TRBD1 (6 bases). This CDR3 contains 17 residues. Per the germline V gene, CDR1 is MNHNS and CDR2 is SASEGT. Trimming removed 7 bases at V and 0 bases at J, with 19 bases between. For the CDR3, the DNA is TGTGCCAGCAATACAGCGTTTAGGGGGAACTCTGGAAACACCATATATTTT. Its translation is CASNTAFRGNSGNTIYF.

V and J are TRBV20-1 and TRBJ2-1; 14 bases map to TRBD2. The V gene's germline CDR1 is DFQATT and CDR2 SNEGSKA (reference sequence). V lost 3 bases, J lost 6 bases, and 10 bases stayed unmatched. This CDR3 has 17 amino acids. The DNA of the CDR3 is TGCAGTGCTAGCGTGACTAGCGGGAGGGGTGCGCCCAATGAGCAGTTCTTC. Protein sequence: CSASVTSGRGAPNEQFF.